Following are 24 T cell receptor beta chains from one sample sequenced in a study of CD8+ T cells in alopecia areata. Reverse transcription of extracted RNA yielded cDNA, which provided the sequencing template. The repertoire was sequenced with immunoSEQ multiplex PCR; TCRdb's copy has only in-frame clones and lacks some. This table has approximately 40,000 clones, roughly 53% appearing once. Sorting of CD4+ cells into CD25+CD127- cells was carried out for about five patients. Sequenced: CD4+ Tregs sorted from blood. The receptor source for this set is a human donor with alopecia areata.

The CDR3 nucleotides read TGCAGTGCTAGTTCAGGGTATGGCTACACCTTC. It encodes CSASSGYGYTF. The V and J genes are TRBV20-1 and TRBJ1-2; TRBD1 is a possible D gene (5 bases). V was clipped by 3 bases and J by 5 bases, with 7 bases between them. This CDR3 is built from 11 residues. The germline V gene has CDR1 DFQATT and CDR2 SNEGSKA (reference sequence).

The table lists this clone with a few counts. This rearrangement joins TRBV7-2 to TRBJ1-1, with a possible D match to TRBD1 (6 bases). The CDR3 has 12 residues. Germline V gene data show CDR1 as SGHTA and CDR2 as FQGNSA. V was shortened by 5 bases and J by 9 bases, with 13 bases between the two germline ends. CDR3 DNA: TGTGCCAGCAGCCGAGGAACAGGGAAAGCTTTCTTT. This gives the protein CASSRGTGKAFF.

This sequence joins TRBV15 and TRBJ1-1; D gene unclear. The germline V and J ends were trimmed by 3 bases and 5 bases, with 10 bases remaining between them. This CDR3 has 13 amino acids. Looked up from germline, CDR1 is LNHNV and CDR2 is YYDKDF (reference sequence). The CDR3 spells CATSRIGSTEAFF. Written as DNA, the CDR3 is TGTGCCACCAGCAGGATTGGATCGACTGAAGCTTTCTTT.

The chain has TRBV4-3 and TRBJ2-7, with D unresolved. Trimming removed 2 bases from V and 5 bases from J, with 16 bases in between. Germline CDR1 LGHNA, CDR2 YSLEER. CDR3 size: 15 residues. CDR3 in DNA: TGCGCCAGCAGCCAATCCTCCCCTGGGTCCCACGAGCAGTACTTC. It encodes CASSQSSPGSHEQYF.

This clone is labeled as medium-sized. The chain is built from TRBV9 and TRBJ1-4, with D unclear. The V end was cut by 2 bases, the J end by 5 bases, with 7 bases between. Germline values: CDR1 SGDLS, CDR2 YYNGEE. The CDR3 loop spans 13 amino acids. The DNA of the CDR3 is TGTGCCAGCAGCGTCCACGGGAATGAAAAACTGTTTTTT. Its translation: CASSVHGNEKLFF.

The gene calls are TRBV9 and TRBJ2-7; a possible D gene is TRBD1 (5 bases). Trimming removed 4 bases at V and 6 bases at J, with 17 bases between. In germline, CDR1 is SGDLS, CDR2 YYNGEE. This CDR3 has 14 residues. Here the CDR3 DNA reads TGTGCCAGCAGCCGACAGCCCTCAGTAGGCGAGCAGTACTTC. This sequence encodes CASSRQPSVGEQYF.

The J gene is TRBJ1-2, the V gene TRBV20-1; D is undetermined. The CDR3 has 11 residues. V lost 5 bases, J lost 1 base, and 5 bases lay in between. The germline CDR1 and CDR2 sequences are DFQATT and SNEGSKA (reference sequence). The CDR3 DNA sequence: TGCAGTGCTGGTGTTAACTATGGCTACACCTTC. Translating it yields CSAGVNYGYTF.

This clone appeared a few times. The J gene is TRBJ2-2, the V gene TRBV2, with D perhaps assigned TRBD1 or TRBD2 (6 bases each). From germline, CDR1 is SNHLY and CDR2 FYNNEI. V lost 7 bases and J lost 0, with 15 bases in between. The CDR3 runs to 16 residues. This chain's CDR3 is CASTRGGRSNTGELFF. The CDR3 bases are TGTGCCAGCACCCGAGGGGGGCGGTCGAACACCGGGGAGCTGTTTTTT.

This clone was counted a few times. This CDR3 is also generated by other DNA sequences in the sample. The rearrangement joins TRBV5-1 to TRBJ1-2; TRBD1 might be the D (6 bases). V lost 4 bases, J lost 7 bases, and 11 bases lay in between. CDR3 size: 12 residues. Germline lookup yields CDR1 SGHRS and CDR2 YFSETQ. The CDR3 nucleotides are TGCGCCAGCAGCGGGGACATATCTGGCTACACCTTC. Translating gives CASSGDISGYTF.

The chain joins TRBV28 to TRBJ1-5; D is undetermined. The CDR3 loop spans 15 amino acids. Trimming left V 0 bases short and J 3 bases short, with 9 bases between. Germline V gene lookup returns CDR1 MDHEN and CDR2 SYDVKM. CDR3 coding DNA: TGTGCCAGCAGTTTATGGTCGGTTTACAATCAGCCCCAGCATTTT. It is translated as CASSLWSVYNQPQHF.

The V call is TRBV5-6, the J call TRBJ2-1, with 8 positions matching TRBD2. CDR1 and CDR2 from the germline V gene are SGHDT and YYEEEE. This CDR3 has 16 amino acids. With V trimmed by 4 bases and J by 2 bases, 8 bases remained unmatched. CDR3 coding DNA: TGTGCCAGCAGCCCGGGGGGGCCGAGCACCTACAATGAGCAGTTCTTC. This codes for CASSPGGPSTYNEQFF.

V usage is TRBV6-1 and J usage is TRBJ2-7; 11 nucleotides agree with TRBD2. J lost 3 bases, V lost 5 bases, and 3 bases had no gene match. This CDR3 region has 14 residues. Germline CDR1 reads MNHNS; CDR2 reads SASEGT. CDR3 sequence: CASSWLAGGYEQYF. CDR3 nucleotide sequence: TGTGCCAGCAGTTGGCTAGCGGGAGGCTACGAGCAGTACTTC.

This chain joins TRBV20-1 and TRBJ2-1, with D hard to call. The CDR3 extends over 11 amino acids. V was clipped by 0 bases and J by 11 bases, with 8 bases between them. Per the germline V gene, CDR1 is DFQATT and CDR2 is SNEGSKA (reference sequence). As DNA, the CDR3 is TGCAGTGCTAGAGATCTGGCGAAGCAGTTCTTC. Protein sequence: CSARDLAKQFF.

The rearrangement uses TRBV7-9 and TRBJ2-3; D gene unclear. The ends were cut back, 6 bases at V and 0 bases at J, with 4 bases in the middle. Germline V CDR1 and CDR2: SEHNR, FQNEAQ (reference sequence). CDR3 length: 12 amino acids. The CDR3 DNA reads TGTGCCAGCAGGGCTAGCACAGATACGCAGTATTTT. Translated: CASRASTDTQYF.

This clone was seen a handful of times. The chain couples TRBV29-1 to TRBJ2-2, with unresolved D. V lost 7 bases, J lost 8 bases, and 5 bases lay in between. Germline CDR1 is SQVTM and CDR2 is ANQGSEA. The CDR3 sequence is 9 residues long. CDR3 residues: CSGGGELFF. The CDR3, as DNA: TGCAGCGGGGGAGGGGAGCTGTTTTTT.

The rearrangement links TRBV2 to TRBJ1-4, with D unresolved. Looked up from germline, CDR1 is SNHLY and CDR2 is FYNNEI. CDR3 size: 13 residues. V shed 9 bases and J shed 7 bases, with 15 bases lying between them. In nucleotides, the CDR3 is TGTGCCAGTCGGGCCCTCCCGGGTGAAAAACTGTTTTTT. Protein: CASRALPGEKLFF. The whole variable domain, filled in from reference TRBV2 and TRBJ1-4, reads EPEVTQTPSHQVTQMGQEVILRCVPISNHLYFYWYRQILGQKVEFLVSFYNNEISEKSEIFDDQFSVERPDGSNFTLKIRSTKLEDSAMYFCASRALPGEKLFFGSGTQLSVL.

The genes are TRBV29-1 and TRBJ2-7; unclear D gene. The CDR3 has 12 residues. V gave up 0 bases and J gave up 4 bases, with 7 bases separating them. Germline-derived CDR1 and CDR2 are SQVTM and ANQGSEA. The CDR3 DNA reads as TGCAGCGTTGAAGATCTGGTGTACGAGCAGTACTTC. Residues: CSVEDLVYEQYF.

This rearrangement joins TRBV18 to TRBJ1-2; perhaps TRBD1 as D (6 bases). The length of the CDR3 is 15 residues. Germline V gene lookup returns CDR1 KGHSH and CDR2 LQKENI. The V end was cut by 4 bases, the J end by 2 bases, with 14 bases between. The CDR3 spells CASSLSTGHNYGYTF. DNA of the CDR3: TGTGCCAGCTCACTCTCGACGGGACACAACTATGGCTACACCTTC.

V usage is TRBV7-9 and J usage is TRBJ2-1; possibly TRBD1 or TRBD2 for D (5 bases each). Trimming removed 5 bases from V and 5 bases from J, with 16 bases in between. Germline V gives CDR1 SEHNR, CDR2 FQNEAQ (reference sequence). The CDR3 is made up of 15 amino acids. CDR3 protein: CASSLRPGLNNEQFF. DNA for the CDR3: TGTGCCAGCAGCCTACGACCGGGGCTCAACAATGAGCAGTTCTTC. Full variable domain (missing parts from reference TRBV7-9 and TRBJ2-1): DTGVSQNPRHKITKRGQNVTFRCDPISEHNRLYWYRQTLGQGPEFLTYFQNEAQLEKSRLLSDRFSAERPKGSFSTLEIQRTEQGDSAMYLCASSLRPGLNNEQFFGPGTRLTVL.

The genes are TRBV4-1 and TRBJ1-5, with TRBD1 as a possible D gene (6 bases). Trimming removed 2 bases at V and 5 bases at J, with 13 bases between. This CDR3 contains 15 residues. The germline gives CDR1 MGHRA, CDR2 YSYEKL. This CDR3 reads CASSQHTGIDQPQHF. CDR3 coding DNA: TGCGCCAGCAGCCAACATACAGGGATCGATCAGCCCCAGCATTTT.

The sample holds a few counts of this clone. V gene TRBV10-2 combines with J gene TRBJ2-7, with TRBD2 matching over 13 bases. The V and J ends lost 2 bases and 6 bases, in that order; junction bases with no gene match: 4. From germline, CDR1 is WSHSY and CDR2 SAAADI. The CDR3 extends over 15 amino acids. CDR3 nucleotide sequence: TGCGCCAGCAGTGAGCGGACTAGCGGGAGTAGCGAGCAGTACTTC. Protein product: CASSERTSGSSEQYF.

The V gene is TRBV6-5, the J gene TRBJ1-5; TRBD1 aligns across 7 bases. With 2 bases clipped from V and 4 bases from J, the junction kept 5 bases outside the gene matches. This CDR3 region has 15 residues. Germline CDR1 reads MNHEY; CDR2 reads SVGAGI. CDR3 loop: CASSYRGQPNQPQHF. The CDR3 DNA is TGTGCCAGCAGTTACCGGGGACAGCCGAATCAGCCCCAGCATTTT.

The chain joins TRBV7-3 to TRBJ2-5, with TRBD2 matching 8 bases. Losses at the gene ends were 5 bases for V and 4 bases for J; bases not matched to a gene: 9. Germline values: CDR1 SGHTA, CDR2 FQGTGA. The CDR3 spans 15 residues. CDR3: CASSPSGGARETQYF. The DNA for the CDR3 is TGTGCCAGCAGCCCTTCCGGGGGGGCAAGAGAGACCCAGTACTTC.

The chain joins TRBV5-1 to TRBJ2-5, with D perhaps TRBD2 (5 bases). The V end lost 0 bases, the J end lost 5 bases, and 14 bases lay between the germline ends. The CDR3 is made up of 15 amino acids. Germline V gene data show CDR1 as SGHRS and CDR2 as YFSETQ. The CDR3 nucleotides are TGCGCCAGCAGCTTGGGTAGCGCCAAGGGCGAGACCCAGTACTTC. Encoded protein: CASSLGSAKGETQYF. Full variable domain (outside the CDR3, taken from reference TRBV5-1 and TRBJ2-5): KAGVTQTPRYLIKTRGQQVTLSCSPISGHRSVSWYQQTPGQGLQFLFEYFSETQRNKGNFPGRFSGRQFSNSRSEMNVSTLELGDSALYLCASSLGSAKGETQYFGPGTRLLVL.